This T cell receptor (beta chain) is drawn from a study of blood T cell repertoires in COVID-19. About the research overall: Specimens from acute and convalescent COVID-19 originated in the United States, Italy and Spain. T cells, B-cell-depleted T cells, or PBMCs supplied cDNA or gDNA.

Original methodology: From reference gene primer amplification, estimates of nucleated cell counts were derived. The data were produced by immunoSEQ multiplex PCR, yet TCRdb's version contains in-frame clones alone and is incomplete. That table supplies the V and J calls and clone size; D and trimming were determined from the DNA. The profile shows some 140,000 clones, about 85% of them singletons. Trimming removed 2 bases from V and 0 bases from J, with 8 bases in between. This CDR3 has 15 amino acids. Germline-derived CDR1 and CDR2 are LNHDA and SQIVND (reference sequence). Sequenced: peripheral blood. The receptor was derived from a man aged 60-69 years with COVID-19, enrolled during active disease. The chain combines TRBV19 with TRBJ1-5; D is ambiguous. The CDR3 DNA reads TGTGCCAGTAGTATAAGTCACTATAGCAATCAGCCCCAGCATTTT. This gives the protein CASSISHYSNQPQHF.